This T cell receptor (beta chain) was recovered during a study of blood T cell repertoires in COVID-19. Overall study context: Donors in the United States, Italy and Spain gave samples during acute or convalescent COVID-19. In each case, the material was cDNA or gDNA derived from T cells, B-cell-depleted T cells, or PBMCs.

There are 19 residues in the CDR3. Germline V gene data show CDR1 as MGHRA and CDR2 as YSYEKL. The V and J ends lost 1 base and 4 bases, in that order; junction bases with no gene match: 10. How the authors handled the data: Amplification with reference gene primers provided the estimates of nucleated cell counts. Assay: immunoSEQ multiplex PCR; the TCRdb copy retains only in-frame clones and omits some. The V and J calls and the clone size are those of that table, but D and trimming were determined from the DNA. The table records 18,000 or so clones, more than 70% of them present only once. This clonotype was sampled from a man aged 35-49 years with active COVID-19. Sequenced input: peripheral blood. The genes are TRBV4-1 and TRBJ2-6; 10 bases match TRBD2. CDR3 residues: CASSQASGRALAGANVLTF. The CDR3 bases are TGCGCCAGCAGCCAAGCCAGCGGGAGGGCCCTCGCCGGGGCCAACGTCCTGACTTTC.